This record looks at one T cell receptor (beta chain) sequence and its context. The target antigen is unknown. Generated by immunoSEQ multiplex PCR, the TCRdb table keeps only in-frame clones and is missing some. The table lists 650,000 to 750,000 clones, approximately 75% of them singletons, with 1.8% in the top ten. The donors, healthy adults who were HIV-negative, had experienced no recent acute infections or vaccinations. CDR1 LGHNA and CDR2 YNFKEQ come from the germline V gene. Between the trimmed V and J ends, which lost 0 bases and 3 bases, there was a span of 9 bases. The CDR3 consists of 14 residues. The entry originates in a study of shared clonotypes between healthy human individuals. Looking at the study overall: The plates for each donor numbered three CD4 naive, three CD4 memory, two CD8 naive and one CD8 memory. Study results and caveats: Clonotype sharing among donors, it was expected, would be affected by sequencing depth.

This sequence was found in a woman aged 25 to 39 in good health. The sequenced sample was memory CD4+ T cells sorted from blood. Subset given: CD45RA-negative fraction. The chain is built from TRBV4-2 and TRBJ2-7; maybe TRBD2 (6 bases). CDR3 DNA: TGTGCCAGCAGCCAAGAAGGAGGGGTCTACGAGCAGTACTTC. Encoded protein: CASSQEGGVYEQYF.